The 21 T cell receptor beta chains below were found in one sample sequenced in a study of blood T cell repertoires in COVID-19. Some clones are missing from TCRdb's copy, which holds only in-frame ones; the method was immunoSEQ multiplex PCR. The data show tens of thousands of clones, roughly nine tenths seen once. The sequencing sample was made of peripheral blood. These receptors were collected from a woman older than 75 with active or convalescent COVID-19.

The chain uses TRBV6-5 and TRBJ1-2, with D unresolved. The CDR3 is 14 residues long. Germline CDR1 reads MNHEY; CDR2 reads SVGAGI. V lost 6 bases, J lost 1 base, and 12 bases lay in between. In DNA form, the CDR3 reads TGTGCCAGCAGGGGTGGGAGTATTAACTATGGCTACACCTTC. This gives the protein CASRGGSINYGYTF.

This sequence joins TRBV28 and TRBJ1-1, with 7 bases identical to TRBD1. Per the germline V gene, CDR1 is MDHEN and CDR2 is SYDVKM. The CDR3 contains 15 residues. J was trimmed by 4 bases and V by 4 bases; bases with no gene match: 9. The CDR3 reads CASSSRGRGSTEAFF. DNA for the CDR3: TGTGCCAGCAGTTCCCGGGGCAGGGGGAGCACTGAAGCTTTCTTT.

The V and J genes are TRBV2 and TRBJ2-7, with 10 bases fitting TRBD1. Trimming cost V 7 bases and J 3 bases; bases outside gene matches: 6. Germline loops: CDR1 SNHLY, CDR2 FYNNEI. This CDR3 comprises 14 residues. CDR3 nucleotides: TGTGCCAGCACTTCCGGGACAGGGGACTACGAGCAGTACTTC. It is translated as CASTSGTGDYEQYF.

The chain couples TRBV10-3 to TRBJ1-1; TRBD1 might be the D (6 bases). Germline assignment: CDR1 ENHRY and CDR2 SYGVKD. Trimming removed 4 bases from V and 1 base from J, with 10 bases in between. The CDR3 runs to 14 residues. CDR3 nucleotide sequence: TGTGCCATCAGTGGTACAGGGAAGAACACTGAAGCTTTCTTT. Translation: CAISGTGKNTEAFF.

The rearrangement links TRBV7-2 to TRBJ1-2, with TRBD1 matching over 7 bases. Per the germline V gene, CDR1 is SGHTA and CDR2 is FQGNSA. The CDR3 is made up of 13 amino acids. Trimming at V came to 5 bases and at J to 4 bases, leaving 4 bases not matched to a gene. CDR3 loop: CASSRGQVYGYTF. Here the CDR3 DNA reads TGTGCCAGCAGCCGCGGACAGGTCTATGGCTACACCTTC.

The gene calls are TRBV19 and TRBJ1-5; unclear D gene. Trimming cost V 3 bases and J 3 bases, with 9 bases left between them. Germline V gene lookup returns CDR1 LNHDA and CDR2 SQIVND (reference sequence). This CDR3 has 14 residues. CDR3 protein: CASSIPQYNQPQHF. The CDR3 region has the DNA TGTGCCAGTAGTATTCCTCAGTACAATCAGCCCCAGCATTTT.

The gene calls are TRBV11-3 and TRBJ1-5; a weak D match, TRBD1 (5 bases). The germline CDR1 and CDR2 sequences are SGHNT and YENEEA. CDR3 length: 19 residues. V was clipped by 7 bases and J by 0 bases, with 25 bases between them. The CDR3, as DNA: TGTGCCAGCACCCCCCTGGGGCGGGGGAGGAGAGGTAGCAATCAGCCCCAGCATTTT. Encoded protein: CASTPLGRGRRGSNQPQHF.

The chain combines TRBV7-2 with TRBJ2-1; D perhaps matches TRBD2 (6 bases). Germline lookup yields CDR1 SGHTA and CDR2 FQGNSA. The ends were cut back, 5 bases at V and 1 base at J, with 15 bases in the middle. The CDR3 spans 16 residues. CDR3 DNA sequence: TGTGCCAGCAGCCTGAGCGCGGGGCTATCCTACAATGAGCAGTTCTTC. This sequence encodes CASSLSAGLSYNEQFF.

The CDR3 coding sequence is TGCGCCAGCAGCAAGGGACAGGGGGTTTCCTACGAGCAGTACTTC. Its translation: CASSKGQGVSYEQYF. J is TRBJ2-7 and V is TRBV5-1; 11 nucleotides agree with TRBD1. The CDR3 is 15 amino acids. The V and J ends lost 4 bases and 1 base, in that order; junction bases with no gene match: 4. CDR1 and CDR2 from the germline V gene are SGHRS and YFSETQ.

The rearrangement links TRBV27 to TRBJ2-1; the match to TRBD1 covers 7 bases. Germline V gene lookup returns CDR1 MNHEY and CDR2 SMNVEV (reference sequence). V trimming: 6 bases; J trimming: 4 bases; junction bases outside the gene matches: 9. This CDR3 has 15 residues. The CDR3 protein is CASRPPGQLYNEQFF. In DNA form, the CDR3 reads TGTGCCAGCAGGCCCCCGGGACAGCTATACAATGAGCAGTTCTTC.

The chain combines TRBV6-6 with TRBJ1-2; D is unresolved. The germline V gene has CDR1 MNHNY and CDR2 SVGAGI (reference sequence). The CDR3 extends over 13 amino acids. V was trimmed by 6 bases and J by 3 bases, leaving 11 bases between them. CDR3 in amino acids: CASSIQAYYGYTF. The CDR3 DNA reads as TGTGCCAGCAGCATTCAGGCTTACTATGGCTACACCTTC.

J is TRBJ1-6 and V is TRBV7-8; 9 bases agree with TRBD1. This CDR3 is 20 amino acids long. The trim removed 2 bases at V and 0 bases at J, leaving 11 bases unmatched. The germline V gene encodes CDR1 SGHVS and CDR2 FQNEAQ. Here the CDR3 DNA reads TGTGCCAGCAGCTTAAGAGCGGACAGGGGAGGTAGCTCCTATAATTCACCCCTCCACTTT. Translation: CASSLRADRGGSSYNSPLHF.

The chain carries TRBV9 and TRBJ2-1; 7 bases are shared with TRBD1. The CDR3 length is 16 residues. V shed 0 bases, J shed 3 bases, and the junction held 6 bases outside the gene matches. Per germline, CDR1 SGDLS and CDR2 YYNGEE. The CDR3 DNA sequence: TGTGCCAGCAGCGTAGGACAGGGTTTGGGCTACAATGAGCAGTTCTTC. Translated, it gives CASSVGQGLGYNEQFF.

This chain connects TRBV5-1 to TRBJ2-7, with 13 nucleotides matching TRBD2. Germline assignment: CDR1 SGHRS and CDR2 YFSETQ. After removal of 4 bases from V and 5 bases from J, the junction contained 3 bases not matched to a gene. There are 14 residues in the CDR3. CDR3 sequence reads: CASSAGLAGNEQYF. CDR3 nucleotides: TGCGCCAGCAGCGCGGGACTAGCGGGGAACGAGCAGTACTTC. Variable domain in full (rest from reference TRBV5-1 and TRBJ2-7): KAGVTQTPRYLIKTRGQQVTLSCSPISGHRSVSWYQQTPGQGLQFLFEYFSETQRNKGNFPGRFSGRQFSNSRSEMNVSTLELGDSALYLCASSAGLAGNEQYFGPGTRLTVT.

The rearrangement joins TRBV28 to TRBJ2-2; D gene ambiguous. The CDR3 has 14 amino acids. The V and J ends lost 5 bases and 6 bases respectively, with 13 bases between them. The germline CDR1 and CDR2 sequences are MDHEN and SYDVKM. CDR3 loop: CASSLSRSSGELFF. As DNA, the CDR3 is TGTGCCAGCAGTCTGTCCCGGTCCTCCGGGGAGCTGTTTTTT. Drawing the rest from reference TRBV28 and TRBJ2-2, the complete variable domain is DVKVTQSSRYLVKRTGEKVFLECVQDMDHENMFWYRQDPGLGLRLIYFSYDVKMKEKGDIPEGYSVSREKKERFSLILESASTNQTSMYLCASSLSRSSGELFFGEGSRLTVL.

The chain combines TRBV7-9 with TRBJ1-5; maybe TRBD1 (5 bases). V lost 5 bases to trimming and J lost 4 bases, with 12 bases between them. The CDR3 consists of 14 residues. Germline V gives CDR1 SEHNR, CDR2 FQNEAQ (reference sequence). This chain's CDR3 is CASSTRQTNQPQHF. The CDR3 coding sequence is TGTGCCAGCAGCACAAGACAGACAAATCAGCCCCAGCATTTT.

The chain carries TRBV5-1 and TRBJ1-1; 9 nucleotides line up with TRBD1. After removal of 4 bases from V and 2 bases from J, the junction contained 9 bases not matched to a gene. The CDR3 is made up of 16 amino acids. Looked up from germline, CDR1 is SGHRS and CDR2 is YFSETQ. CDR3 sequence (DNA): TGCGCCAGCAGCCCTTTTCCGGGACAGGGAAACACTGAAGCTTTCTTT. Translated: CASSPFPGQGNTEAFF.

The chain couples TRBV5-5 to TRBJ2-1; D is unclear. Trimming took off 2 bases at V and 4 bases at J, with 4 bases between the two ends. The CDR3 runs to 12 residues. From germline, CDR1 is SGHKS and CDR2 YYEKEE (reference sequence). The CDR3 here is CASSFQYNEQFF. In nucleotides, the CDR3 is TGTGCCAGCAGCTTCCAGTACAATGAGCAGTTCTTC.

This chain connects TRBV18 to TRBJ2-7, with 9 bases identical to TRBD2. Trimming took 5 bases from V and 3 from J; bases not matched to a gene: 5. CDR3 length: 14 amino acids. The germline V gene has CDR1 KGHSH and CDR2 LQKENI. In DNA, the CDR3 is TGTGCCAGCTCAAGACTAGCGGAGAACTACGAGCAGTACTTC. Protein product: CASSRLAENYEQYF.

J is TRBJ1-2 and V is TRBV6-1; TRBD1 matches 7 bases. After removal of 2 bases from V and 7 bases from J, the junction contained 10 bases not matched to a gene. The germline V gene encodes CDR1 MNHNS and CDR2 SASEGT. The CDR3 runs to 15 residues. The CDR3: CASSETEQGRFGYTF. The CDR3 DNA reads TGTGCCAGCAGTGAAACTGAACAGGGGCGGTTTGGCTACACCTTC.

The V gene is TRBV9, the J gene TRBJ2-5; D perhaps matches TRBD1 (6 bases). Germline V lookup: CDR1 SGDLS, CDR2 YYNGEE. The CDR3 length is 13 residues. Trimming left V 6 bases short and J 1 base short, with 10 bases between. The CDR3 reads CASNLDSQETQYF. CDR3 nucleotide sequence: TGTGCCAGCAATTTGGACAGCCAAGAGACCCAGTACTTC.